The next 28 T cell receptor beta chains were all read from a single sample in a study of shared clonotypes between healthy human individuals. The assay was immunoSEQ multiplex PCR, and TCRdb's table has in-frame clones only and misses some. The table shows 2,500,000 or so clones, with approximately 92% occurring only once. The specimen sequenced was naive CD4+ T cells sorted from blood. Subset denoted: CD45RA+ positively selected. The source of these receptors is a man aged 18 to 29 in good health.

This clone was observed once. The chain is built from TRBV2 and TRBJ2-5; D unclear. The germline gives CDR1 SNHLY, CDR2 FYNNEI. V was shortened by 8 bases and J by 5 bases, with 9 bases between the two germline ends. CDR3 length equals 11 residues. The CDR3 region has the DNA TGTGCCAGCCGGAGCGCGGAGACCCAGTACTTC. This sequence encodes CASRSAETQYF.

As to this clone: The same CDR3 is also encoded by other DNA sequences in this sample. This chain links TRBV2 with TRBJ2-5, with D unresolved. Trimming took 4 bases from V and 3 from J, leaving 6 bases between them. Germline values: CDR1 SNHLY, CDR2 FYNNEI. This CDR3 has 12 residues. In nucleotides, the CDR3 is TGTGCCAGCAGTGGCTCGAAAGAGACCCAGTACTTC. It encodes CASSGSKETQYF.

This rearrangement joins TRBV6-1 to TRBJ1-2, with 8 bases lining up with TRBD1. CDR1 MNHNS and CDR2 SASEGT come from the germline V gene. The CDR3 has 14 residues. The trim removed 7 bases at V and 4 bases at J, leaving 8 bases unmatched. The CDR3 sequence: CASTGQGLTYGYTF. The CDR3 DNA follows: TGTGCCAGCACTGGACAGGGACTAACCTATGGCTACACCTTC.

The chain is built from TRBV19 and TRBJ1-1; possible D gene TRBD1, 6 bases. The CDR3 consists of 14 residues. V gave up 4 bases and J gave up 4 bases, with 13 bases separating them. The germline gives CDR1 LNHDA, CDR2 SQIVND (reference sequence). The CDR3 nucleotides read TGTGCCAGTAGTACCCGGGGGCCGGGCACTGAAGCTTTCTTT. Encoded protein: CASSTRGPGTEAFF.

Of note for this clone: This specimen includes other DNA sequences encoding the same CDR3. V and J are TRBV7-9 and TRBJ2-7; TRBD1 aligns across 7 bases. The length of the CDR3 is 14 residues. Germline assignment: CDR1 SEHNR and CDR2 FQNEAQ (reference sequence). The V segment lost 1 base and the J segment 2 bases; nucleotides outside the gene matches: 2. This chain's CDR3 is CASSLGQGAYEQYF. As DNA, the CDR3 is TGTGCCAGCAGCTTAGGGCAGGGGGCCTACGAGCAGTACTTC.

V and J are TRBV6-1 and TRBJ1-2, with a possible D match to TRBD1 (5 bases). Germline CDR1 MNHNS, CDR2 SASEGT. Trimming took off 3 bases at V and 5 bases at J, with 13 bases between the two ends. The CDR3 sequence is 14 residues long. DNA for the CDR3: TGTGCCAGCAGTGAGCAGGGTGGACCTTATGGCTACACCTTC. This encodes CASSEQGGPYGYTF.

The chain employs TRBV23-1 and TRBJ1-5; maybe TRBD1 (5 bases). TRBV23-1 is recorded as an ORF, its role being uncertain. V gave up 3 bases and J gave up 7 bases, with 16 bases separating them. This CDR3 comprises 15 residues. Here the CDR3 reads CASSHETATKQPQHF. The CDR3 nucleotides are TGCGCCAGCAGTCACGAGACAGCCACCAAACAGCCCCAGCATTTT.

This clone was picked up a small number of times. The CDR3 protein is CASSYSLPGATEKLFF. Here the CDR3 DNA reads TGTGCCAGCAGTTACTCCCTACCGGGAGCAACGGAAAAACTGTTTTTT. This chain connects TRBV6-5 to TRBJ1-4; unclear D gene. The V gene lost 0 bases and the J gene lost 8 bases, with 16 bases spanning the gap. The length of the CDR3 is 16 residues. CDR1 MNHEY and CDR2 SVGAGI come from the germline V gene.

This chain connects TRBV2 to TRBJ2-7; D remains unclear. The V gene's germline CDR1 is SNHLY and CDR2 FYNNEI. The CDR3 length is 14 residues. The V end lost 0 bases, the J end lost 6 bases, and 12 bases lay between the germline ends. The CDR3 reads CASSEALGRLEQYF. In DNA, the CDR3 is TGTGCCAGCAGTGAAGCATTAGGGCGCCTCGAGCAGTACTTC.

Only one count was recorded for this clone. Within the sample, other DNA sequences also encode this same CDR3. V is TRBV11-3 and J is TRBJ1-6; D gene uncertain. The CDR3 is made up of 14 amino acids. CDR1 and CDR2 (germline): SGHNT, YENEEA. Trimming left V 1 base short and J 7 bases short, with 8 bases between. Here the CDR3 reads CASSLAGGNSPLHF. CDR3 nucleotides: TGTGCCAGCAGCTTAGCCGGTGGGAATTCACCCCTCCACTTT.

The chain uses TRBV18 and TRBJ1-4; 8 bases fit TRBD1. The V gene end was trimmed by 3 bases and the J gene end by 13 bases; junction bases not matched to a gene: 10. The CDR3 covers 14 residues. CDR1 is KGHSH and CDR2 is LQKENI in the germline V gene. CDR3 amino acids: CASSPGQQGDRLFF. The DNA of the CDR3 is TGTGCCAGCTCACCGGGACAACAGGGGGACAGACTGTTTTTT.

The J gene is TRBJ2-7, the V gene TRBV30; no firm D call. The V end was cut by 2 bases, the J end by 1 base, with 9 bases between. Germline values: CDR1 GTSNPN, CDR2 SVGIG (reference sequence). This CDR3 region has 13 residues. CDR3 DNA: TGTGCCTGGAGTAACTCCAATTCCTACGAGCAGTACTTC. The encoded protein is CAWSNSNSYEQYF.

This clone was seen once. V usage is TRBV6-5 and J usage is TRBJ2-7; D is unresolved. Germline V CDR1 and CDR2: MNHEY, SVGAGI. The CDR3 length is 14 residues. With 6 bases removed from V and 2 bases from J, the gap between germline ends came to 14 bases. Here the CDR3 DNA reads TGTGCCAGCAGCCTTGAGAGGAGACCCTACGAGCAGTACTTC. It is translated as CASSLERRPYEQYF.

The chain carries TRBV28 and TRBJ1-1, with TRBD1 as a possible D gene (5 bases). The CDR3 sequence is 13 residues long. Per germline, CDR1 MDHEN and CDR2 SYDVKM. Trimming took off 2 bases at V and 7 bases at J, with 11 bases between the two ends. In DNA, the CDR3 is TGTGCCAGCAGTTTACACAAGGGGTATGAAGCTTTCTTT. This gives the protein CASSLHKGYEAFF. Drawing the rest from reference TRBV28 and TRBJ1-1, the complete variable domain is DVKVTQSSRYLVKRTGEKVFLECVQDMDHENMFWYRQDPGLGLRLIYFSYDVKMKEKGDIPEGYSVSREKKERFSLILESASTNQTSMYLCASSLHKGYEAFFGQGTRLTVV.

CDR3 DNA sequence: TGTGCCAGCAGTTTGAGGGATCGGAGCTACGAGCAGTACTTC. Protein product: CASSLRDRSYEQYF. The chain joins TRBV6-6 to TRBJ2-7, with a possible D match to TRBD2 (5 bases). Germline loops: CDR1 MNHNY, CDR2 SVGAGI (reference sequence). This CDR3 region has 14 residues. The ends were cut back, 4 bases at V and 3 bases at J, with 13 bases in the middle.

The genes are TRBV7-9 and TRBJ1-2, with TRBD1 as a possible D gene (5 bases). This CDR3 comprises 15 residues. Germline lookup yields CDR1 SEHNR and CDR2 FQNEAQ (reference sequence). V was shortened by 0 bases and J by 4 bases, with 12 bases between the two germline ends. CDR3 coding DNA: TGTGCCAGCAGCTTAGCAGGGGCAGAAAGCTATGGCTACACCTTC. It codes for CASSLAGAESYGYTF.

The chain joins TRBV6-6 to TRBJ2-5, with D unresolved. Germline V lookup: CDR1 MNHNY, CDR2 SVGAGI (reference sequence). CDR3 size: 12 residues. Trimming removed 8 bases at V and 5 bases at J, with 12 bases between. The CDR3 spells CASGRDGETQYF. In nucleotides, the CDR3 is TGTGCCAGCGGAAGGGATGGGGAGACCCAGTACTTC.

The V and J genes are TRBV27 and TRBJ2-3, with D possibly TRBD1 on 6 matching bases. This CDR3 region has 17 residues. The V gene's germline CDR1 is MNHEY and CDR2 SMNVEV (reference sequence). The V end lost 0 bases, the J end lost 1 base, and 14 bases lay between the germline ends. The CDR3 nucleotides read TGTGCCAGCAGTTTATCGATCTTGGCAGGGGGCACAGATACGCAGTATTTT. This translates into CASSLSILAGGTDTQYF.

The chain recombines TRBV6-5 with TRBJ1-3; unclear D gene. Trimming removed 11 bases from V and 7 bases from J, with 18 bases in between. This CDR3 comprises 13 residues. Looked up from germline, CDR1 is MNHEY and CDR2 is SVGAGI. CDR3: CAVGVEGSNTIYF. CDR3 nucleotides: TGTGCCGTGGGAGTAGAGGGCTCCAACACCATATATTTT.

The rearrangement uses TRBV5-1 and TRBJ2-2, with a possible D match to TRBD2 (6 bases). CDR1 is SGHRS, CDR2 YFSETQ, per germline. With 0 bases removed from V and 2 bases from J, the gap between germline ends came to 11 bases. The CDR3 length is 16 residues. The CDR3 loop is CASSLAGTYNTGELFF. DNA of the CDR3: TGCGCCAGCAGCTTGGCCGGGACTTATAACACCGGGGAGCTGTTTTTT.

This chain uses TRBV6-1 with TRBJ1-4, with 7 bases lining up with TRBD1. CDR3 size: 13 residues. Germline CDR1 reads MNHNS; CDR2 reads SASEGT. Trimming removed 8 bases from V and 8 bases from J; junction bases left unmatched: 8. The CDR3 here is CASVNRGHEKLFF. For the CDR3, the DNA is TGTGCCAGCGTGAACAGGGGACACGAAAAACTGTTTTTT.

This chain links TRBV7-6 with TRBJ2-7; 9 bases are a match to TRBD1. CDR1 SGHVS and CDR2 FNYEAQ come from the germline V gene. V gave up 3 bases and J gave up 0 bases; unmatched junction bases: 3. CDR3 length: 15 amino acids. The CDR3 sequence is CASSLETGGSYEQYF. The CDR3 region has the DNA TGTGCCAGCAGCTTGGAGACAGGGGGCTCCTACGAGCAGTACTTC.

This clone was counted a single time. This rearrangement joins TRBV11-2 to TRBJ1-2; TRBD1 aligns across 10 bases. This CDR3 region has 17 residues. Germline trimming cut 4 bases from V and 4 bases from J; bases unmatched to any gene: 12. Germline loops: CDR1 SGHAT, CDR2 FQNNGV. The CDR3 loop is CASSSRTPGQGPYGYTF. CDR3 DNA sequence: TGTGCCAGCAGCTCTAGAACTCCGGGACAGGGGCCCTATGGCTACACCTTC.

The chain combines TRBV6-6 with TRBJ2-2; tentative D call: TRBD1 (6 bases). CDR3 length: 14 residues. V dropped 4 bases and J dropped 1 base, with 7 bases sitting between them. The V gene's germline CDR1 is MNHNY and CDR2 SVGAGI (reference sequence). CDR3 region: CASSSTGNTGELFF. Written as DNA, the CDR3 is TGTGCCAGCAGTTCGACAGGGAACACCGGGGAGCTGTTTTTT.

As concerns this clone: Other nucleotide sequences from this sample produce the same CDR3. The rearrangement joins TRBV11-2 to TRBJ2-7, with D maybe TRBD1 (5 bases). This CDR3 spans 12 amino acids. V was shortened by 5 bases and J by 3 bases, with 8 bases between the two germline ends. CDR1 and CDR2 (germline): SGHAT, FQNNGV. CDR3 loop: CASSTQDYEQYF. For the CDR3, the DNA is TGTGCCAGCAGCACACAGGACTACGAGCAGTACTTC.

This chain joins TRBV18 and TRBJ2-6; D is uncertain. The germline V gene encodes CDR1 KGHSH and CDR2 LQKENI. The V gene lost 3 bases and the J gene lost 4 bases, with 16 bases spanning the gap. The CDR3 consists of 17 residues. Written as DNA, the CDR3 is TGTGCCAGCTCACCTATCCGGGCCATAGGAGGGGCCAACGTCCTGACTTTC. Translated: CASSPIRAIGGANVLTF.

The chain employs TRBV7-9 and TRBJ2-2; D is ambiguous. Trimming pared 2 bases from V and 3 bases from J, leaving 7 bases between. This CDR3 is 14 amino acids long. Germline values: CDR1 SEHNR, CDR2 FQNEAQ (reference sequence). DNA of the CDR3: TGTGCCAGCAGCTTACGTGGGGACACCGGGGAGCTGTTTTTT. This sequence encodes CASSLRGDTGELFF. Combining the CDR3 with reference TRBV7-9 and TRBJ2-2 gives the whole variable domain DTGVSQNPRHKITKRGQNVTFRCDPISEHNRLYWYRQTLGQGPEFLTYFQNEAQLEKSRLLSDRFSAERPKGSFSTLEIQRTEQGDSAMYLCASSLRGDTGELFFGEGSRLTVL.

The V gene is TRBV28, the J gene TRBJ2-4, with TRBD2 identical over 7 bases. Germline-derived CDR1 and CDR2 are MDHEN and SYDVKM. The CDR3 spans 12 residues. The V and J ends lost 2 bases and 10 bases, in that order; junction bases with no gene match: 2. The CDR3 DNA reads as TGTGCCAGCAGTTTACGGGGGGATATTCAGTACTTC. Translation: CASSLRGDIQYF.